This passage covers 5 T cell receptor beta chains from one sample sequenced in a study of blood T cell repertoires in COVID-19. TCRdb keeps only in-frame clones here, not all; method: immunoSEQ multiplex PCR. The sample lists about 140,000 clones; 60% to 85% were seen once. Sequencing input: peripheral blood. Source of these receptors: a man in his fifties with acute or convalescent COVID-19.

J is TRBJ1-2 and V is TRBV15; 7 bases are a match to TRBD1. CDR3 length equals 14 residues. Trimming took 0 bases from V and 6 from J; bases not matched to a gene: 4. Germline CDR1 and CDR2: LNHNV and YYDKDF (reference sequence). In nucleotides, the CDR3 is TGTGCCACCAGCAGAGACAGGGGGTACCATGGCTACACCTTC. Encoded protein: CATSRDRGYHGYTF.

Worth noting for this clone: This specimen includes other DNA sequences encoding the same CDR3. The CDR3 DNA reads as TGCGCCAGCAGCTTGGCGCAGGGGGACGGCTACACCTTC. This encodes CASSLAQGDGYTF. J is TRBJ1-2 and V is TRBV5-1; 7 bases fit TRBD1. J lost 8 bases, V lost 0 bases, and 4 bases had no gene match. Germline V gene lookup returns CDR1 SGHRS and CDR2 YFSETQ. This CDR3 is built from 13 residues.

DNA of the CDR3: TGTGCCTGGTCTACCGGGACAGGGGGGCCTACAGATACGCAGTATTTT. This gives the protein CAWSTGTGGPTDTQYF. The chain has TRBV30 and TRBJ2-3; 11 nucleotides agree with TRBD1. Per the germline V gene, CDR1 is GTSNPN and CDR2 is SVGIG (reference sequence). This CDR3 has 16 amino acids. J lost 3 bases, V lost 5 bases, and 10 bases had no gene match.

This chain uses TRBV24-1 with TRBJ1-2; 8 bases are a match to TRBD1. The trim removed 9 bases at V and 6 bases at J, leaving 5 bases unmatched. Germline V gene lookup returns CDR1 KGHDR and CDR2 SFDVKD. The CDR3 runs 12 residues. CDR3 nucleotides: TGTGCCACCTCAGGGGGCTGGAATGGCTACACCTTC. Its translation is CATSGGWNGYTF.

This clone was counted between two and nine times. The rearrangement links TRBV2 to TRBJ1-4; TRBD1 matches 9 bases. This CDR3 has 12 amino acids. The germline V gene encodes CDR1 SNHLY and CDR2 FYNNEI. Trimming at V came to 9 bases and at J to 8 bases, leaving 4 bases not matched to a gene. DNA for the CDR3: TGTGCCAGACAGGGGGCGGACGAAAAACTGTTTTTT. Translated, it gives CARQGADEKLFF.